Presented here are 20 T cell receptor beta chains from one specimen sequenced in a study of OX40 agonist ivuxolimab in advanced cancers. Profiled with immunoSEQ multiplex PCR; TCRdb holds only in-frame clones, not every one. Of 65,000 to 85,000 clones in the sample, around 90% were seen once. Here the sequenced sample was CD4+ or CD8+ T cells sorted from blood, taken in a trial of the OX40 agonist ivuxolimab. Receptors originate from an adult with an advanced solid tumor such as melanoma, head and neck, liver or kidney cancer.

CDR3: CASSFRGQGDEQYF. CDR3 DNA sequence: TGTGCCAGCAGCTTCAGGGGACAGGGGGACGAGCAGTACTTC. The rearrangement links TRBV7-9 to TRBJ2-7; 11 bases are shared with TRBD1. The CDR3 spans 14 residues. V shed 3 bases and J 5 bases; nucleotides not matched to a gene: 3. Looked up from germline, CDR1 is SEHNR and CDR2 is FQNEAQ (reference sequence). The full variable domain, in which reference TRBV7-9 and TRBJ2-7 provide the parts outside the CDR3, is DTGVSQNPRHKITKRGQNVTFRCDPISEHNRLYWYRQTLGQGPEFLTYFQNEAQLEKSRLLSDRFSAERPKGSFSTLEIQRTEQGDSAMYLCASSFRGQGDEQYFGPGTRLTVT.

The chain uses TRBV9 and TRBJ2-5; D possibly corresponds to TRBD1 (7 bases). Germline CDR1 reads SGDLS; CDR2 reads YYNGEE. Trimming removed 3 bases at V and 2 bases at J, with 11 bases between. The CDR3 is made up of 14 amino acids. This chain's CDR3 is CASSAGDRQETQYF. Here the CDR3 DNA reads TGTGCCAGCAGCGCGGGGGACAGACAAGAGACCCAGTACTTC.

Only one count was recorded for this clone. Written as DNA, the CDR3 is TGTGCCAGCACCCAAAAGAACGTACTCTCTGGGGCCAACGTCCTGACTTTC. Encoded protein: CASTQKNVLSGANVLTF. This sequence joins TRBV7-2 and TRBJ2-6; D is unresolved. CDR1 and CDR2 (germline): SGHTA, FQGNSA. This CDR3 has 17 amino acids. The V gene lost 7 bases and the J gene lost 0 bases, with 16 bases spanning the gap.

This chain links TRBV5-1 with TRBJ2-3; perhaps TRBD2 as D (5 bases). CDR1 and CDR2 from the germline V gene are SGHRS and YFSETQ. The V end lost 0 bases, the J end lost 4 bases, and 9 bases lay between the germline ends. This CDR3 contains 14 residues. The DNA for the CDR3 is TGCGCCAGCAGCTTGGAGCTAGCAGCAGATACGCAGTATTTT. Its protein product is CASSLELAADTQYF.

The chain combines TRBV2 with TRBJ2-6, with unresolved D. The germline V gene encodes CDR1 SNHLY and CDR2 FYNNEI. The V end lost 4 bases, the J end lost 7 bases, and 11 bases lay between the germline ends. CDR3 length: 14 amino acids. The DNA for the CDR3 is TGTGCCAGCAGTGCAATCTTGGGAGCCAACGTCCTGACTTTC. It encodes CASSAILGANVLTF.

This chain uses TRBV6-6 with TRBJ1-2; TRBD1 matches at 9 bases. CDR3 size: 15 residues. Germline V gives CDR1 MNHNY, CDR2 SVGAGI (reference sequence). Unmatched junction bases numbered 6, after V lost 4 bases and J lost 3 bases. The CDR3 reads CASSWGQGVDYGYTF. The CDR3 DNA reads as TGTGCCAGCAGTTGGGGACAGGGAGTGGACTATGGCTACACCTTC.

The chain combines TRBV18 with TRBJ1-1; 7 nucleotides match TRBD1. The CDR3 runs 15 residues. The germline CDR1 and CDR2 sequences are KGHSH and LQKENI. The J segment lost 0 bases and the V segment lost 5 bases, leaving 6 bases of the junction unmatched. In DNA form, the CDR3 reads TGTGCCAGCTCATTCAAGGGACAGATGAACACTGAAGCTTTCTTT. Translation gives CASSFKGQMNTEAFF.

This chain links TRBV11-3 with TRBJ2-3; D possibly uses TRBD1 or TRBD2 (5 bases each). V lost 3 bases to trimming and J lost 2 bases, with 15 bases between them. Germline values: CDR1 SGHNT, CDR2 YENEEA. The CDR3 is 16 amino acids. DNA for the CDR3: TGTGCCAGCAGCTTGGGGGTAGCTGACACCACAGATACGCAGTATTTT. Its protein product is CASSLGVADTTDTQYF.

V is TRBV5-4 and J is TRBJ2-5; 7 bases map to TRBD1. Germline values: CDR1 SGHNT, CDR2 YYREEE (reference sequence). The CDR3 extends over 13 amino acids. The V and J ends lost 3 bases and 2 bases, in that order; junction bases with no gene match: 1. CDR3 bases: TGTGCCAGCAGCTGGGACAGACAAGAGACCCAGTACTTC. It translates to CASSWDRQETQYF.

This chain links TRBV6-1 with TRBJ2-3; 10 nucleotides line up with TRBD2. The junction had 6 bases not matched to a gene; V was cut back by 6 bases and J by 3 bases. CDR1 is MNHNS and CDR2 is SASEGT in the germline V gene. This CDR3 is built from 15 residues. The CDR3 spells CASRGAGGGTDTQYF. CDR3 coding DNA: TGTGCCAGCAGGGGAGCGGGAGGGGGGACAGATACGCAGTATTTT.

The chain joins TRBV6-6 to TRBJ2-5; D remains ambiguous. V shed 2 bases and J shed 3 bases, with 4 bases lying between them. This CDR3 has 12 amino acids. The germline V gene encodes CDR1 MNHNY and CDR2 SVGAGI (reference sequence). This CDR3 is CASSYEEETQYF. As DNA, the CDR3 is TGTGCCAGCAGTTACGAGGAAGAGACCCAGTACTTC.

This chain links TRBV5-6 with TRBJ2-2; 8 bases agree with TRBD1. This CDR3 has 15 residues. With V trimmed by 4 bases and J by 4 bases, 6 bases remained unmatched. Germline V gene sequence: CDR1 SGHDT, CDR2 YYEEEE. DNA of the CDR3: TGTGCCAGCAGCCGGACAGGGCTCGGCACCGGGGAGCTGTTTTTT. This encodes CASSRTGLGTGELFF. Variable domain in full (rest from reference TRBV5-6 and TRBJ2-2): DAGVTQSPTHLIKTRGQQVTLRCSPKSGHDTVSWYQQALGQGPQFIFQYYEEEERQRGNFPDRFSGHQFPNYSSELNVNALLLGDSALYLCASSRTGLGTGELFFGEGSRLTVL.

The chain combines TRBV15 with TRBJ2-7; 8 bases are a match to TRBD2. J gave up 5 bases and V 3 bases, and 3 bases lay outside the gene matches. The germline CDR1 and CDR2 sequences are LNHNV and YYDKDF (reference sequence). The CDR3 length is 13 residues. The CDR3 region has the DNA TGTGCCACCAGCAGCGGGGGGGCCCACGAGCAGTACTTC. It is translated as CATSSGGAHEQYF.

V gene TRBV27 combines with J gene TRBJ1-1; D is ambiguous. From germline, CDR1 is MNHEY and CDR2 SMNVEV (reference sequence). CDR3 length: 16 amino acids. Trimming stripped 8 bases from V and 14 bases from J, with 33 bases between. CDR3: CASLNAPMGSAPLSFF. As DNA, the CDR3 is TGTGCCAGCCTGAACGCGCCCATGGGGTCAGCCCCCCTTAGCTTCTTT.

V gene TRBV19 combines with J gene TRBJ1-2; D is perhaps TRBD1 (6 bases). The germline CDR1 and CDR2 sequences are LNHDA and SQIVND (reference sequence). The ends were cut back, 11 bases at V and 5 bases at J, with 18 bases in the middle. The CDR3 length is 13 residues. CDR3 sequence: CAGGFGTPYGYTF. In DNA form, the CDR3 reads TGTGCCGGGGGGTTCGGGACACCATATGGCTACACCTTC.

This chain links TRBV19 with TRBJ2-7, with TRBD1 matching 9 bases. From germline, CDR1 is LNHDA and CDR2 SQIVND (reference sequence). Trimming removed 8 bases from V and 6 bases from J; junction bases left unmatched: 11. This CDR3 has 14 amino acids. The CDR3, as DNA: TGTGCCAGTTCTAAAGGGGACAGGGTCGGCGAGCAGTACTTC. Translating gives CASSKGDRVGEQYF.

The chain carries TRBV19 and TRBJ2-1; TRBD1 might be the D (6 bases). Germline CDR1 LNHDA, CDR2 SQIVND (reference sequence). V gave up 6 bases and J gave up 7 bases, with 19 bases separating them. The CDR3 spans 15 residues. CDR3 DNA: TGTGCCAGTAGGGGGTTGGGGGCTAGCCGAAATGAGCAGTTCTTC. Translated, it gives CASRGLGASRNEQFF.

The V and J genes are TRBV19 and TRBJ2-7; 9 bases match TRBD1. Trimming at V came to 3 bases and at J to 3 bases, leaving 6 bases not matched to a gene. CDR1 LNHDA and CDR2 SQIVND come from the germline V gene (reference sequence). The CDR3 runs 15 residues. In nucleotides, the CDR3 is TGTGCCAGTAGTATCGGACAGGGGTTGGGCTACGAGCAGTACTTC. Encoded protein: CASSIGQGLGYEQYF.

This chain connects TRBV6-5 to TRBJ2-7; D call uncertain. Trimming removed 5 bases from V and 0 bases from J, with 11 bases in between. Per germline, CDR1 MNHEY and CDR2 SVGAGI. The CDR3 spans 14 residues. Here the CDR3 DNA reads TGTGCCAGCAGTCGTGGTTGGAGCTCCTACGAGCAGTACTTC. Protein: CASSRGWSSYEQYF.

The J gene is TRBJ2-7, the V gene TRBV10-3; D might be TRBD1 or TRBD2, each matching 5 bases. With 4 bases removed from V and 3 bases from J, the gap between germline ends came to 25 bases. Germline CDR1 reads ENHRY; CDR2 reads SYGVKD. The CDR3 has 18 residues. CDR3 nucleotide sequence: TGTGCCATCAGTGCCCAATCCCCCCCGGGGACCGGGGACTACGAGCAGTACTTC. Translation gives CAISAQSPPGTGDYEQYF.